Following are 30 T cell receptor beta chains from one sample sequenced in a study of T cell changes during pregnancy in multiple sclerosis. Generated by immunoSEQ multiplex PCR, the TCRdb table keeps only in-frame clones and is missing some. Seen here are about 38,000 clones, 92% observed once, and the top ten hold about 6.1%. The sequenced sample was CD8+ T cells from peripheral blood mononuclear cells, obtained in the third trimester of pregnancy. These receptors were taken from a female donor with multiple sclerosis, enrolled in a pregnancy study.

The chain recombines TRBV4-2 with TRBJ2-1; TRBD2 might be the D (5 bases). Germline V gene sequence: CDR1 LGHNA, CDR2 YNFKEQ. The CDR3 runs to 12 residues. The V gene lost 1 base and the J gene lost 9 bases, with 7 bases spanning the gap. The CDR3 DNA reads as TGTGCCAGCAGCCAAGGCGCGGGTGAGCAGTTCTTC. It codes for CASSQGAGEQFF.

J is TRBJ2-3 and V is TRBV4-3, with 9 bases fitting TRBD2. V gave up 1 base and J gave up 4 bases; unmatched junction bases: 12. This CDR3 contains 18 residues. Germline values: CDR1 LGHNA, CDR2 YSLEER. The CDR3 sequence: CASSQGVSGRPLPDTQYF. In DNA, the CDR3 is TGCGCCAGCAGCCAAGGGGTGAGCGGGAGGCCCCTTCCAGATACGCAGTATTTT.

CDR3 amino acids: CASSLGPGTTGQYF. CDR3 coding DNA: TGTGCCAGCAGTTTAGGGCCAGGAACCACCGGCCAGTACTTC. The chain combines TRBV27 with TRBJ2-7; D gene uncertain. CDR3 length equals 14 residues. Germline V gives CDR1 MNHEY, CDR2 SMNVEV (reference sequence). V was clipped by 2 bases and J by 10 bases, with 18 bases between them.

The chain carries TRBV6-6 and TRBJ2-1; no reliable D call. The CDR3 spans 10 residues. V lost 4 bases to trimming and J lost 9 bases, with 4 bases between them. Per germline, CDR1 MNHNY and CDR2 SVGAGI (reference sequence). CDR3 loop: CASSFREQFF. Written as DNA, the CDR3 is TGTGCCAGCAGTTTTCGTGAGCAGTTCTTC.

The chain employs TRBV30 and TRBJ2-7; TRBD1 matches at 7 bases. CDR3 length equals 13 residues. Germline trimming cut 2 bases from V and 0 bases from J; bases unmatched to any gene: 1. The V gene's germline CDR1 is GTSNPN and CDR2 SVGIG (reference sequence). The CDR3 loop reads CAWSWDSSYEQYF. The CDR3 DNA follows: TGTGCCTGGAGTTGGGACAGCTCCTACGAGCAGTACTTC.

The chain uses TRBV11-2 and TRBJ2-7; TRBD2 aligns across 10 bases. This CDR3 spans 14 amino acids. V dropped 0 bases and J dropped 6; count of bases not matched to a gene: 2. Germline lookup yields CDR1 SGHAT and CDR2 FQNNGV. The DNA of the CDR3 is TGTGCCAGCAGCTTAGAACCTAGCGGGAGCGAGCAGTACTTC. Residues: CASSLEPSGSEQYF.

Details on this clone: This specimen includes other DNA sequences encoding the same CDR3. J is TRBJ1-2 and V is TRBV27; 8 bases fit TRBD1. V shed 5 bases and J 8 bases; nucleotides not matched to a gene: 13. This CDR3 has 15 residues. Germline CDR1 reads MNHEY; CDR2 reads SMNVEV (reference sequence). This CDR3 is CASSLSRTGRRGYTF. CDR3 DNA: TGTGCCAGCAGTCTAAGCCGGACAGGGAGGAGAGGCTACACCTTC.

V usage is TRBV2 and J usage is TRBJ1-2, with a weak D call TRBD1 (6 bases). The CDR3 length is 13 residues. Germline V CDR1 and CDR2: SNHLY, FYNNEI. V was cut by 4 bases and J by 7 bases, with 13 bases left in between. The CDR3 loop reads CASSGVGGSGYTF. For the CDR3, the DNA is TGTGCCAGCAGTGGGGTAGGGGGTAGTGGCTACACCTTC.

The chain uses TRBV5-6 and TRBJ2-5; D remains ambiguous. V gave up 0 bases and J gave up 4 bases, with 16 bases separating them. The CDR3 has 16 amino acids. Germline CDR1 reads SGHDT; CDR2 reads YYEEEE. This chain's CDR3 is CASSLEASRYLETQYF. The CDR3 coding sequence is TGTGCCAGCAGCTTGGAGGCGAGCAGGTACCTAGAGACCCAGTACTTC.

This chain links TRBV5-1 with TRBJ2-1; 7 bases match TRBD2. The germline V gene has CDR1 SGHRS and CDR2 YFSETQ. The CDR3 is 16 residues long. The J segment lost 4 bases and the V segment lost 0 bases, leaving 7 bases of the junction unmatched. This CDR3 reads CASSLEPSGIYNEQFF. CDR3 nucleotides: TGCGCCAGCAGCTTGGAACCTAGCGGAATATACAATGAGCAGTTCTTC.

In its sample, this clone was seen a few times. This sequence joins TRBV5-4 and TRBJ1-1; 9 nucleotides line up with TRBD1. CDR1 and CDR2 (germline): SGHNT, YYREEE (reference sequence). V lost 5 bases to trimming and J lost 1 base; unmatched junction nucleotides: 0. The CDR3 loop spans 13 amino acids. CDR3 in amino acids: CASRDRGNTEAFF. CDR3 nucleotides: TGTGCCAGCAGGGACAGGGGGAACACTGAAGCTTTCTTT.

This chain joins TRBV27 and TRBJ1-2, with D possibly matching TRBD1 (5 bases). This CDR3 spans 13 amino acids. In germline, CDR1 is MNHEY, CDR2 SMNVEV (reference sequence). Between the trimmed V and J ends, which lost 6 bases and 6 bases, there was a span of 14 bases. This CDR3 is CASSPAGLNGYTF. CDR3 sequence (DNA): TGTGCCAGCAGCCCGGCAGGGTTAAATGGCTACACCTTC.

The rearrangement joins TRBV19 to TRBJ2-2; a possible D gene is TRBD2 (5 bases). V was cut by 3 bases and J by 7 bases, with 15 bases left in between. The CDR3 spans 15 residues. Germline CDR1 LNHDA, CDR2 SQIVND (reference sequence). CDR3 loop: CASSIRRASDGELFF. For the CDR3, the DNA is TGTGCCAGTAGTATTAGGCGGGCTTCTGACGGGGAGCTGTTTTTT.

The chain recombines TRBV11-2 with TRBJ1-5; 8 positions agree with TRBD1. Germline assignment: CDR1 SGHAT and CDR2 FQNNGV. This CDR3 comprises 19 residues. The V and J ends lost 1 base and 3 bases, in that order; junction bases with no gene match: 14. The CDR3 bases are TGTGCCAGCAGCTTAGGATCCTTGTCGGGGACAGGCCCCAATCAGCCCCAGCATTTT. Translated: CASSLGSLSGTGPNQPQHF.

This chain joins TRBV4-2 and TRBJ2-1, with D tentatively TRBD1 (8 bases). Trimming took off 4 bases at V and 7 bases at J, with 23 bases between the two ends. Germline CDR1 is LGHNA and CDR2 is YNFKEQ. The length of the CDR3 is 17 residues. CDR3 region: CASSPRTGSSAGNEQFF. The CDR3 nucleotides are TGTGCCAGCAGCCCGAGGACAGGGAGTTCAGCGGGGAATGAGCAGTTCTTC.

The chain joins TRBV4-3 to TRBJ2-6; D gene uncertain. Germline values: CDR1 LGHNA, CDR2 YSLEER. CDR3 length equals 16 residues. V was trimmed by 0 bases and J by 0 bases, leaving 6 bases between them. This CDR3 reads CASSQETNSGANVLTF. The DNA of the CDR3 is TGCGCCAGCAGCCAAGAGACAAACTCTGGGGCCAACGTCCTGACTTTC.

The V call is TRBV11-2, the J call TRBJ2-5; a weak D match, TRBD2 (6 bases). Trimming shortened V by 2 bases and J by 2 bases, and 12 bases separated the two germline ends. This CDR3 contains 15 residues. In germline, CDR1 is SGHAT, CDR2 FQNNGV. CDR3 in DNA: TGTGCCAGCAGCTTACGCCCGGGAGAACAAGAGACCCAGTACTTC. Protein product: CASSLRPGEQETQYF.

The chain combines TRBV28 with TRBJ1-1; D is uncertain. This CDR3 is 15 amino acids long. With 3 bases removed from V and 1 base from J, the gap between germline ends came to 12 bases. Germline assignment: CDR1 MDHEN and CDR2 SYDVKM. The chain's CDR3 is CASSFAGRGNTEAFF. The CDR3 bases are TGTGCCAGCAGTTTTGCTGGGCGGGGGAACACTGAAGCTTTCTTT.

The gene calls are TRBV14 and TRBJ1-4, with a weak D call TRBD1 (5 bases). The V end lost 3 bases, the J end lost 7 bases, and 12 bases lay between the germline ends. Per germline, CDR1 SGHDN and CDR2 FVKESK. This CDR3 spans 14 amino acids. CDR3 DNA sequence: TGTGCCAGCAGCCACCGTGGGGGGGGTGAAAAACTGTTTTTT. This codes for CASSHRGGGEKLFF.

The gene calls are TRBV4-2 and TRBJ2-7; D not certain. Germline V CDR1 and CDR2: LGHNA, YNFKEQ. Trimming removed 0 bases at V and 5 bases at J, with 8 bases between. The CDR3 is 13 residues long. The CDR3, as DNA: TGTGCCAGCAGCCAAGAGTCCTACCACGAGCAGTACTTC. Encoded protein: CASSQESYHEQYF.

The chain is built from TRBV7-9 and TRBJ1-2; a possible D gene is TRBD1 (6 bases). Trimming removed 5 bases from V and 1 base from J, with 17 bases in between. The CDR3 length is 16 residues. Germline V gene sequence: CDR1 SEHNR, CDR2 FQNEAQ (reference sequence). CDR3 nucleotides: TGTGCCAGCAGCCCGGGGCAGGGGAGCCTTAACTATGGCTACACCTTC. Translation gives CASSPGQGSLNYGYTF.

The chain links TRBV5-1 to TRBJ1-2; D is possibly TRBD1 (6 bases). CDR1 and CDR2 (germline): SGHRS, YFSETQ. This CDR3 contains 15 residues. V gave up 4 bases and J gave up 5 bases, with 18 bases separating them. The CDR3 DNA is TGCGCCAGCAGCCCGTTCCGGGGGGGCTCATATGGCTACACCTTC. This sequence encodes CASSPFRGGSYGYTF.

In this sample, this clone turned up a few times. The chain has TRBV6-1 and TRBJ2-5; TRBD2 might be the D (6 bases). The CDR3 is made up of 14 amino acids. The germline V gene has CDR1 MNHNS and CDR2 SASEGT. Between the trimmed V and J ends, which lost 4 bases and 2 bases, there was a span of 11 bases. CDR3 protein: CASSGGAGQETQYF. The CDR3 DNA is TGTGCCAGCAGTGGCGGGGCGGGACAAGAGACCCAGTACTTC.

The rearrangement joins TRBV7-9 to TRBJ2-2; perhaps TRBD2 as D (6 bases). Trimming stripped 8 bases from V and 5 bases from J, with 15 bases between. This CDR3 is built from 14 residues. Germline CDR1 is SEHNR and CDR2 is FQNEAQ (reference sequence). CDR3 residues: CASSGRIETGELFF. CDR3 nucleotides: TGTGCCAGCTCAGGGAGGATAGAAACCGGGGAGCTGTTTTTT.

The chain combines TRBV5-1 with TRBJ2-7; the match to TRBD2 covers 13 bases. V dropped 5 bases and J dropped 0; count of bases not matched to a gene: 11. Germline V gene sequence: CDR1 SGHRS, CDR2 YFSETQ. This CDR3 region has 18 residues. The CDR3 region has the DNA TGCGCCAGCAGTGGAGTGGGACTAGCGGGAACGAGCTCCTACGAGCAGTACTTC. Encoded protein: CASSGVGLAGTSSYEQYF.

The CDR3 region is CASSYLPRAGYTF. In DNA form, the CDR3 reads TGTGCCAGCAGTTACTTACCGAGGGCCGGCTACACCTTC. V usage is TRBV6-5 and J usage is TRBJ1-2; D is undetermined. Germline loops: CDR1 MNHEY, CDR2 SVGAGI. This CDR3 is built from 13 residues. V was cut by 1 base and J by 8 bases, with 11 bases left in between.

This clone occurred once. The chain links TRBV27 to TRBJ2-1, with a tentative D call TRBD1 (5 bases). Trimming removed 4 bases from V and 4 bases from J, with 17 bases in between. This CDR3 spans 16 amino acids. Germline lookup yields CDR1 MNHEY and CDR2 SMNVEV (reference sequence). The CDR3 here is CASSWSILDNYNEQFF. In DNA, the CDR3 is TGTGCCAGCAGTTGGTCCATCCTGGACAATTACAATGAGCAGTTCTTC.

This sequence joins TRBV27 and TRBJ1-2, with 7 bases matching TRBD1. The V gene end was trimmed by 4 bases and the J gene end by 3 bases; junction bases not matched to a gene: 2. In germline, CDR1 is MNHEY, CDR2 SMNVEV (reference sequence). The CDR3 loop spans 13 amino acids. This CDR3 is CASSSQGHYGYTF. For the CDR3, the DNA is TGTGCCAGCAGTTCACAGGGGCACTATGGCTACACCTTC.

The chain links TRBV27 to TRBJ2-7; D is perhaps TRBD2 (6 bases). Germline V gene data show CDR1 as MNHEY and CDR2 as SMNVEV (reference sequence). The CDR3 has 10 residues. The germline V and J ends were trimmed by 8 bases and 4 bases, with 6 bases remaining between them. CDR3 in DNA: TGTGCCAGCGGGAGGTACGAGCAGTACTTC. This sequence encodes CASGRYEQYF.

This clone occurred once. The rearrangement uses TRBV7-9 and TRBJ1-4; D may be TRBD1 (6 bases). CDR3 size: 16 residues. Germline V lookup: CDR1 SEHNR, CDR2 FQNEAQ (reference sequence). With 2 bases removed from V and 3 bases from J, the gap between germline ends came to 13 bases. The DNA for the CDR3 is TGTGCCAGCAGCTTATTGGGGGGGGCATCTAATGAAAAACTGTTTTTT. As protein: CASSLLGGASNEKLFF. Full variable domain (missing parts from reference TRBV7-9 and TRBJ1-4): DTGVSQNPRHKITKRGQNVTFRCDPISEHNRLYWYRQTLGQGPEFLTYFQNEAQLEKSRLLSDRFSAERPKGSFSTLEIQRTEQGDSAMYLCASSLLGGASNEKLFFGSGTQLSVL.